This T cell receptor delta chain is from a study of gamma-delta chains in newborns, infants, children. Across the whole study: Microbial exposure reportedly drives polyclonal innate γδ T cell expansion after birth.

As concerns this clone: A single base separates this from a much larger clone, so it may be a read error.

There are 18 residues in the CDR3. Looked up from germline, CDR1 is GEAIGNYY and CDR2 is EKD. TCRdb reran clone calling via CATT on the reads. Of 3,000 to 3,500 delta-chain clones listed, 10% are singletons. The source material was blood. The TCR originated in a child who was a newborn, infant or young child, either healthy, febrile or measles-vaccinated (not recorded which). The chain employs TRDV2 and TRDJ3; 7 bases match TRDD3. CDR3 sequence (DNA): TGTGCCTGTGGCACCTGGGGGTTGAGCTCCTGGGACACCCGACAGATGTTTTTC. Residues: CACGTWGLSSWDTRQMFF.